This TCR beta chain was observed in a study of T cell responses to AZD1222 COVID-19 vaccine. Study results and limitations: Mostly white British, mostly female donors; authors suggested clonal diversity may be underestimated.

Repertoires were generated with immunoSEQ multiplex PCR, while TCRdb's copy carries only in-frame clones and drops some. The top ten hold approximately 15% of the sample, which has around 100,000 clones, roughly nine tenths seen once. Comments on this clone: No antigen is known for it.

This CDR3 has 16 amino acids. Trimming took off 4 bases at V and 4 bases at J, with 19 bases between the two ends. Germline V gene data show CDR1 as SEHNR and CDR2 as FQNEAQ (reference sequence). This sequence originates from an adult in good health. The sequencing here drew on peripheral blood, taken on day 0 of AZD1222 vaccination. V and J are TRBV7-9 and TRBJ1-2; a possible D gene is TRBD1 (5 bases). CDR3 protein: CASSSPGGSGVYGYTF. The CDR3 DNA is TGTGCCAGCAGCTCTCCCGGGGGGTCCGGGGTCTATGGCTACACCTTC.